This TCR beta chain was observed in a study of T cell changes during pregnancy in multiple sclerosis. Only in-frame clones appear in the TCRdb table, and some are missing; sequencing was by immunoSEQ multiplex PCR. The repertoire has 50,000 or so clones, 80% to 95% of them found once; the top ten carry about 0.75%. Here the sequenced sample was CD4+ T cells from peripheral blood mononuclear cells, taken in the third trimester of pregnancy. This clonotype was obtained from a female donor with multiple sclerosis, enrolled in a pregnancy study.

The CDR3 protein is CASSLNSGEADTQYF. The CDR3 region has the DNA TGTGCCAGCAGCTTAAATTCGGGGGAGGCAGATACGCAGTATTTT. This chain joins TRBV7-3 and TRBJ2-3; a weak D match, TRBD2 (6 bases). Trimming shortened V by 1 base and J by 4 bases, and 12 bases separated the two germline ends. Germline CDR1 and CDR2: SGHTA and FQGTGA. The CDR3 loop spans 15 amino acids.